These T cell receptor beta chains were read from a single sample in a study of vaccination effects on CD4 cells after COVID-19. The antigens for these receptors are not known. Data came from immunoSEQ multiplex PCR; TCRdb stores just in-frame clones and leaves some out. Of under 30,000 clones listed, 73% are singletons. Sequences were derived from CD4+ T cells from PBMCs cultured with HCoV-NL63 spike peptides, sampled before COVID-19 vaccination. Source of these receptors: a human donor who received a COVID-19 vaccine. Each CDR3 is given with its conserved first and last residue. D genes are given only for firm matches. Rows may omit the clone size; those that give it use once, few, many or a size class.

>TRBJ1-5|TRBV6-2/TRBV6-3|.|.
TGTGCCAGCAGTTACAGGGACAATCAGCCCCAGCATTTT
CASSYRDNQPQHF
>TRBJ2-7|TRBV27|.|TRBD2
TGTGCCAGCAGACGAAGGGTGGCACCCGGACTAGCGGGAGGCGAGGGCTACGAGCAGTACTTC
CASRRRVAPGLAGGEGYEQYF
>TRBJ2-1|TRBV2|few|TRBD1
TGTGCCAGCAGAACCGGGACAGGGAGCAACAATGAGCAGTTCTTC
CASRTGTGSNNEQFF
>TRBJ2-5|TRBV5-1|.|TRBD2
TGCGCCAGCAGCCTCCAACTAGCGGGGGGAAAAGAGACCCAGTACTTC
CASSLQLAGGKETQYF
>TRBJ1-5|TRBV9|.|.
TGTGCCAGCAGCGTAGGGGGCGAGGAGCCCCAGCATTTT
CASSVGGEEPQHF
>TRBJ2-6|TRBV5-1|.|TRBD2
TGCGCCAGCAGCTTGTCTAGCGGGGGGGCCGGTGGGGCCAACGTCCTGACTTTC
CASSLSSGGAGGANVLTF
>TRBJ2-7|TRBV2|.|TRBD2
TGTGCCAGCAGTAAGACATCGGGACTAGCGGAATTCTCCTACGAGCAGTACTTC
CASSKTSGLAEFSYEQYF
>TRBJ2-5|TRBV5-1|.|TRBD2
TGCGCCAGCACCCGGGGGGGGGCCCAAGAGACCCAGTACTTC
CASTRGGAQETQYF
>TRBJ2-5|TRBV3-1/TRBV3-2|.|.
TGTGCCAGCAGCCAAGTCTTGGGGCAGACAACGACCCAGTACTTC
CASSQVLGQTTTQYF
>TRBJ2-7|TRBV5-8|.|.
TGTGCCAGCAGCTTACACCGGATACAGGCCTACGAGCAGTACTTC
CASSLHRIQAYEQYF
>TRBJ1-5|TRBV6-2/TRBV6-3|few|.
TGTGCCAGCAGTCCAGCCAACCAGTGGGGCCAGCCCCAGCATTTT
CASSPANQWGQPQHF
>TRBJ1-5|TRBV6-1|.|.
TGTGCCAGCAGTGAACGGGGGAGGCCCCAGCATTTT
CASSERGRPQHF
>TRBJ1-1|TRBV19|few|.
TGTGCCAGTAGCTATGGTACGGGGATGAACACTGAAGCTTTCTTT
CASSYGTGMNTEAFF
>TRBJ2-3|TRBV6-5|.|TRBD1
TGTGCCAGCAGCGCCGGGACAGGGGTAACAGATACGCAGTATTTT
CASSAGTGVTDTQYF
>TRBJ1-2|TRBV29-1|.|.
TGCAGCGTTGGGACAGCAGGCTACACCTTC
CSVGTAGYTF
>TRBJ1-2|TRBV10-3|.|.
TGTGCCATCAGTGAGTCGGGACACCCCCCGGGCTATGGCTACACCTTC
CAISESGHPPGYGYTF
>TRBJ1-2|TRBV7-3|few|TRBD1
TGTGCCAGCAGCTACGGACAGGGTGATGGCTACACCTTC
CASSYGQGDGYTF
>TRBJ2-2|TRBV3-1/TRBV3-2|.|.
TGTGCCAGCAGCCAAATCTGGACACCCACCGGGGAGCTGTTTTTT
CASSQIWTPTGELFF
>TRBJ2-5|TRBV19|once|.
TGTGCCAGTAGTATCCAGTACTTC
CASSIQYF
>TRBJ2-1|TRBV9|.|TRBD2
TGTGCCAGCAGCCTAACTAGCGGGCAATACAATGAGCAGTTCTTC
CASSLTSGQYNEQFF
>TRBJ1-1|TRBV12-3/TRBV12-4|.|.
TGTGCCAGCAGTTTAGCGCGAGAAGCTTTCTTT
CASSLAREAFF
>TRBJ1-2|TRBV20-1|.|.
TGCAGTGCTAGAGGTGGGGAGGGCTACACCTTC
CSARGGEGYTF
>TRBJ1-2|TRBV7-9|.|.
TGTGCCAGCAGCTTTAGCAGGGACGGCTACACCTTC
CASSFSRDGYTF
>TRBJ1-2|TRBV14|few|.
TGTGCCAGCAGCCATGGGACGGTCCCGATCGGTGGCTACACCTTC
CASSHGTVPIGGYTF
>TRBJ2-7|TRBV29-1|.|TRBD1
TGCAGCGTTTCTCTTCCCGACAGGGCTAGCTACGAGCAGTACTTC
CSVSLPDRASYEQYF
>TRBJ2-5|TRBV7-2|.|.
TGTGCCAGCAGCCGCCAACAAGAGACCCAGTACTTC
CASSRQQETQYF
>TRBJ1-6|TRBV5-1|few|TRBD1
TGCGCCAGCAGTCAGGGGGGGAATTCACCCCTCCACTTT
CASSQGGNSPLHF
>TRBJ1-5|TRBV7-9|.|.
TGTGCCAGCAGCTTAGCGGGCAGGCAACAGCCCCAGCATTTT
CASSLAGRQQPQHF
>TRBJ2-5|TRBV5-1|.|.
TGCGCCAGCAGCCCACGACAAGAGACCCAGTACTTC
CASSPRQETQYF
>TRBJ2-7|TRBV4-2|.|TRBD1
TGTGCCAGCAGCCAAGAGTACCAGGACAGGGGCTCCTACGAGCAGTACTTC
CASSQEYQDRGSYEQYF
>TRBJ2-1|TRBV7-2|once|.
TGTGCCAGCAGCTTAGCCCCAGTGGAAGGATGGCGGGTAAGCTCCTACAATGAGCAGTTCTTC
CASSLAPVEGWRVSSYNEQFF
>TRBJ1-1|TRBV30|.|.
TGTGCCTGGAGTGTTCAGGAGAACACTGAAGCTTTCTTT
CAWSVQENTEAFF
>TRBJ2-2|TRBV30|few|TRBD1
TGTGCCTGGAGTGGCGACAGGGGGCTGGGGGTACTGTTTTTT
CAWSGDRGLGVLFF